Below are 6 T cell receptor beta chains sequenced from a single sample in a study of PD-1 blockade in classical Hodgkin lymphoma. Patients all relapsed after autologous stem cell transplantation, and there was variation in brentuximab vedotin exposure. This table comes from immunoSEQ multiplex PCR, and its TCRdb copy is limited to in-frame clones, with some not included. In the table there are several thousand clones, about three quarters of which are singletons. The specimen comprised peripheral blood mononuclear cells (PBMCs), sampled before the second cycle of nivolumab. The receptors were gathered from a human donor with classical Hodgkin lymphoma.

The chain has TRBV28 and TRBJ2-2; D is possibly TRBD2 (6 bases). This CDR3 has 15 amino acids. CDR1 and CDR2 from the germline V gene are MDHEN and SYDVKM. V was trimmed by 3 bases and J by 0 bases, leaving 8 bases between them. CDR3 amino acids: CASSLGGANTGELFF. In nucleotides, the CDR3 is TGTGCCAGCAGTTTGGGCGGGGCGAACACCGGGGAGCTGTTTTTT.

The rearrangement links TRBV5-4 to TRBJ2-5; D gene unclear. The CDR3 sequence is 13 residues long. V was cut by 4 bases and J by 2 bases, with 9 bases left in between. CDR1 and CDR2 from the germline V gene are SGHNT and YYREEE (reference sequence). CDR3 nucleotide sequence: TGTGCCAGCAGCCGGCCCGATCAAGAGACCCAGTACTTC. Translated: CASSRPDQETQYF.

This chain links TRBV27 with TRBJ2-5; 10 bases match TRBD1. This CDR3 has 15 amino acids. The trim removed 6 bases at V and 5 bases at J, leaving 9 bases unmatched. Germline V lookup: CDR1 MNHEY, CDR2 SMNVEV (reference sequence). The DNA for the CDR3 is TGTGCCAGCAGGCCTACGGGACAGGGGCTCGAGACCCAGTACTTC. It yields the protein CASRPTGQGLETQYF.

The chain couples TRBV4-3 to TRBJ2-7, with a weak D call TRBD1 (6 bases). With 0 bases removed from V and 1 base from J, the gap between germline ends came to 13 bases. The CDR3 contains 16 residues. From germline, CDR1 is LGHNA and CDR2 YSLEER. CDR3 protein: CASSQDLAGVSYEQYF. Written as DNA, the CDR3 is TGCGCCAGCAGCCAAGATCTGGCAGGGGTATCCTACGAGCAGTACTTC.

The V and J genes are TRBV7-6 and TRBJ2-1; possibly TRBD2 for D (5 bases). This CDR3 has 18 amino acids. Germline CDR1 and CDR2: SGHVS and FNYEAQ. V was cut by 5 bases and J by 6 bases, with 26 bases left in between. In nucleotides, the CDR3 is TGTGCCAGCAGCGCAGAAGGAGGTCGGCTAGCCCCTCGCAATGAGCAGTTCTTC. Protein: CASSAEGGRLAPRNEQFF.

The genes are TRBV5-1 and TRBJ2-2, with 7 nucleotides matching TRBD1. Germline lookup yields CDR1 SGHRS and CDR2 YFSETQ. Trimming removed 3 bases from V and 4 bases from J; junction bases left unmatched: 3. The CDR3 is 14 residues long. The CDR3 nucleotides read TGCGCCAGCAGCTCGGGACAGATCACCGGGGAGCTGTTTTTT. This codes for CASSSGQITGELFF.